Shown below are 10 T cell receptor beta chains from a single sample sequenced in a study of CD8 T cells in Susac syndrome. Reverse transcription of roughly 0.45 to 1 ug RNA was carried out with random hexamers. Each CDR3 protein is one row after TCRdb ran MiXCR on the immunoSEQ multiplex PCR reads. In the table there are about 120,000 distinct CDR3 sequences, around 90% of which are singletons. Input material: CD4+ T cells from PBMCs. The receptor source for this set is a human donor in good health.

V usage is TRBV27 and J usage is TRBJ2-1, with 8 bases that match TRBD2. J gave up 7 bases and V 4 bases, and 15 bases lay outside the gene matches. The germline CDR1 and CDR2 sequences are MNHEY and SMNVEV (reference sequence). The CDR3 is 17 residues long. The DNA of the CDR3 is TGTGCCAGCAGTTACAGGGTGGGTAGCGGGACCGGGAATGAGCAGTTCTTC. Amino acids: CASSYRVGSGTGNEQFF.

This chain connects TRBV27 to TRBJ2-7, with D uncertain. The CDR3 totals 13 residues. V was cut by 11 bases and J by 6 bases, with 20 bases left in between. The germline CDR1 and CDR2 sequences are MNHEY and SMNVEV (reference sequence). This CDR3 reads CAARSDRLSEQYF. The DNA for the CDR3 is TGTGCCGCGAGGAGTGACCGCCTCTCCGAGCAGTACTTC.

This clonotype was seen a single time. This chain uses TRBV25-1 with TRBJ1-1; D is perhaps TRBD1 (5 bases). V lost 1 base to trimming and J lost 0 bases, with 12 bases between them. In germline, CDR1 is MGHDK, CDR2 SYGVNS. This CDR3 has 16 amino acids. CDR3: CASSESGRGMNTEAFF. The CDR3 bases are TGTGCCAGCAGTGAATCGGGACGGGGGATGAACACTGAAGCTTTCTTT.

The genes are TRBV3-1 and TRBJ2-1; D perhaps matches TRBD2 (7 bases). The germline CDR1 and CDR2 sequences are LGHDT and YNNKEL (reference sequence). V was pared by 5 bases and J by 9 bases, with 23 bases between. The CDR3 has 16 residues. CDR3 amino acids: CASSASRGEGHGEQFF. CDR3 in DNA: TGTGCCAGCAGCGCCTCGAGGGGGGAGGGCCATGGTGAGCAGTTCTTC.

This clonotype was detected only once. The chain joins TRBV3-1 to TRBJ1-1; 10 positions match TRBD1. J lost 8 bases, V lost 1 base, and 1 base had no gene match. Germline lookup yields CDR1 LGHDT and CDR2 YNNKEL (reference sequence). The CDR3 spans 13 residues. The CDR3: CASSQGTGGEAFF. The DNA of the CDR3 is TGTGCCAGCAGCCAAGGGACAGGGGGAGAAGCTTTCTTT.

The chain has TRBV20-1 and TRBJ2-5; 9 bases are a match to TRBD1. Trimming cost V 2 bases and J 5 bases; bases outside gene matches: 3. CDR1 is DFQATT, CDR2 SNEGSKA, per germline (reference sequence). CDR3 size: 13 residues. CDR3 DNA sequence: TGCAGTGCTAGAACAGGGGGCGAGGAGACCCAGTACTTC. The encoded protein is CSARTGGEETQYF.

The V call is TRBV7-2, the J call TRBJ2-5; D is perhaps TRBD1 or TRBD2 (5 bases each). This CDR3 has 15 residues. Germline CDR1 SGHTA, CDR2 FQGNSA. Trimming stripped 8 bases from V and 5 bases from J, with 21 bases between. The CDR3 sequence is CASEPVRGRRETQYF. CDR3 nucleotides: TGTGCCAGCGAACCCGTCCGGGGCCGGAGGGAGACCCAGTACTTC.

V is TRBV7-8 and J is TRBJ2-2; weak D call: TRBD2 (6 bases). V was shortened by 1 base and J by 6 bases, with 12 bases between the two germline ends. This CDR3 region has 15 residues. The germline V gene has CDR1 SGHVS and CDR2 FQNEAQ. The CDR3 sequence: CASSLERLDPGELFF. CDR3 DNA: TGTGCCAGCAGCTTAGAAAGACTAGATCCCGGGGAGCTGTTTTTT.

The chain recombines TRBV20-1 with TRBJ1-1; D is unresolved. CDR3 length: 12 residues. Germline CDR1 is DFQATT and CDR2 is SNEGSKA (reference sequence). Trimming took 3 bases from V and 0 from J, leaving 5 bases between them. The DNA for the CDR3 is TGCAGTGCTAGTTTGATGAACACTGAAGCTTTCTTT. Translated: CSASLMNTEAFF.

The chain employs TRBV7-7 and TRBJ2-2, with D tentatively TRBD2 (6 bases). Germline V gene sequence: CDR1 SSHAT, CDR2 FNYEAQ (reference sequence). The germline V and J ends were trimmed by 1 base and 2 bases, with 11 bases remaining between them. The CDR3 is made up of 16 amino acids. CDR3 protein: CASSLGRTINTGELFF. CDR3 in DNA: TGTGCCAGCAGCTTAGGTCGGACTATCAACACCGGGGAGCTGTTTTTT.